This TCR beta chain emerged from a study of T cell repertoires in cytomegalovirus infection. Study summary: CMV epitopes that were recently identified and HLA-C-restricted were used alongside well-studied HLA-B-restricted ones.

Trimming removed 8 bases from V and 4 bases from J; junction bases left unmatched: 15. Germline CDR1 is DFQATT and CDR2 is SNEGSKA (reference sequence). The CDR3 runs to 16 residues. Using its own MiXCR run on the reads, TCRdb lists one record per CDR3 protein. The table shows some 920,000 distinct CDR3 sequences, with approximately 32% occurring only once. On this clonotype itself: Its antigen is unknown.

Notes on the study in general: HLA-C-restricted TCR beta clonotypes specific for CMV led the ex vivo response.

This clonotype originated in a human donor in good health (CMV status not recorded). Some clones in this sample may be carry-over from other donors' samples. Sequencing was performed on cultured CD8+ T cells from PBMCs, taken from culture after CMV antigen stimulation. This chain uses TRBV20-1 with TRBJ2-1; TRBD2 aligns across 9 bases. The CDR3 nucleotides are TGCAGTCCAGCGGAGGAGACTAGCGGTCGATACAATGAGCAGTTCTTC. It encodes CSPAEETSGRYNEQFF.